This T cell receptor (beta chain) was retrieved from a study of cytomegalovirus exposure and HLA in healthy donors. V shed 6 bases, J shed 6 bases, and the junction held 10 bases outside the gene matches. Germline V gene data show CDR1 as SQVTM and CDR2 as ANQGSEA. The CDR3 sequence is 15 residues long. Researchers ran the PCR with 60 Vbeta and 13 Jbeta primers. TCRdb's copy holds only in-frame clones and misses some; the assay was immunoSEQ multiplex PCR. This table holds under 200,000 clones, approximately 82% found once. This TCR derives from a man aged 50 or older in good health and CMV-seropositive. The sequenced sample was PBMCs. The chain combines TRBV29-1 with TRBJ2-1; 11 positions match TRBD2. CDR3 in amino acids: CSVKGGLAGGNEQFF. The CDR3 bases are TGCAGCGTCAAAGGAGGGCTAGCGGGAGGCAATGAGCAGTTCTTC.